Below, 2 T cell receptor beta chains from the same sample are listed, as sequenced in a study of technical replicates of blood from a handful of donors. TCRdb keeps only in-frame clones here, not all; method: immunoSEQ multiplex PCR. The sample lists 76,000 or so clones, roughly nine tenths occurring once. Sequencing was carried out using T cells isolated from PBMCs. These receptors were taken from a human donor in good health.

The V call is TRBV27, the J call TRBJ2-1; the match to TRBD1 covers 8 bases. This CDR3 has 16 amino acids. V shed 0 bases and J 6 bases; nucleotides not matched to a gene: 7. The germline gives CDR1 MNHEY, CDR2 SMNVEV (reference sequence). CDR3 DNA: TGTGCCAGCAGTTTATCGTGGGGGGACAGGCCCAATGAGCAGTTCTTC. Amino acid sequence: CASSLSWGDRPNEQFF.

This chain links TRBV5-1 with TRBJ2-7; D may be TRBD1 (6 bases). Trimming took 2 bases from V and 3 from J, leaving 15 bases between them. Germline lookup yields CDR1 SGHRS and CDR2 YFSETQ. The CDR3 length is 15 residues. The CDR3 spells CASSLRDMGFYEQYF. CDR3 in DNA: TGCGCCAGCAGCTTAAGGGACATGGGGTTCTACGAGCAGTACTTC. Combining the CDR3 with reference TRBV5-1 and TRBJ2-7 gives the whole variable domain KAGVTQTPRYLIKTRGQQVTLSCSPISGHRSVSWYQQTPGQGLQFLFEYFSETQRNKGNFPGRFSGRQFSNSRSEMNVSTLELGDSALYLCASSLRDMGFYEQYFGPGTRLTVT.